These 30 T cell receptor beta chains share one sample of origin, sequenced in a study of shared clonotypes between healthy human individuals. Data came from immunoSEQ multiplex PCR; TCRdb stores just in-frame clones and leaves some out. The sample lists around 980,000 clones, 78% seen once, with 0.5% to 0.65% in the top ten. The sequenced sample was memory CD4+ T cells from PBMCs. Subset: CD45RA-negative fraction. These receptors were taken from a man aged 18 to 29 in good health. Some clones in this sample may be carry-over from other donors' samples.

V usage is TRBV5-1 and J usage is TRBJ1-2, with D possibly TRBD1 on 6 matching bases. Per germline, CDR1 SGHRS and CDR2 YFSETQ. This CDR3 region has 15 residues. V was trimmed by 4 bases and J by 0 bases, leaving 13 bases between them. CDR3 sequence: CASSPGTSSNYGYTF. In DNA form, the CDR3 reads TGCGCCAGCAGCCCCGGGACAAGTTCTAACTATGGCTACACCTTC.

Turning to this clone: This CDR3 is also generated by other DNA sequences in the sample. This chain joins TRBV29-1 and TRBJ1-5, with TRBD1 matching 11 bases. The germline V gene encodes CDR1 SQVTM and CDR2 ANQGSEA. After removal of 7 bases from V and 2 bases from J, the junction contained 1 base not matched to a gene. This CDR3 has 13 amino acids. CDR3 loop: CSAGQGGNQPQHF. The CDR3 DNA sequence: TGCAGCGCGGGACAGGGGGGCAATCAGCCCCAGCATTTT.

Ten or more counts support this clone. This specimen includes other DNA sequences encoding the same CDR3. The chain combines TRBV4-1 with TRBJ2-1; weak D call: TRBD1 (6 bases). With 1 base removed from V and 7 bases from J, the gap between germline ends came to 11 bases. The CDR3 covers 14 residues. Germline CDR1 and CDR2: MGHRA and YSYEKL. The CDR3 DNA reads as TGCGCCAGCAGCCAAGGGGACACGTTGAATGAGCAGTTCTTC. It yields the protein CASSQGDTLNEQFF.

There are many counts of this clone. The rearrangement uses TRBV2 and TRBJ1-5; D remains ambiguous. Between the trimmed V and J ends, which lost 4 bases and 0 bases, there was a span of 10 bases. This CDR3 spans 15 amino acids. Germline loops: CDR1 SNHLY, CDR2 FYNNEI. The CDR3 nucleotides read TGTGCCAGCAGTGGAGGCAGGAATAGCAATCAGCCCCAGCATTTT. It translates to CASSGGRNSNQPQHF.

This chain links TRBV11-2 with TRBJ2-7, with D possibly being TRBD1 (6 bases). The CDR3 is made up of 15 amino acids. The V gene lost 5 bases and the J gene lost 1 base, with 15 bases spanning the gap. Germline V gene data show CDR1 as SGHAT and CDR2 as FQNNGV. CDR3 nucleotides: TGTGCCAGCAGCCCCCGATCGGACAGTTCCTACGAGCAGTACTTC. Amino acid sequence: CASSPRSDSSYEQYF.

The chain uses TRBV14 and TRBJ2-1; 12 nucleotides line up with TRBD2. The J segment lost 3 bases and the V segment lost 4 bases, leaving 7 bases of the junction unmatched. This CDR3 comprises 17 residues. Germline V gene data show CDR1 as SGHDN and CDR2 as FVKESK. The CDR3 DNA follows: TGTGCCAGCAGCCCGGGACTAGCGGGTCGGGGCTACAATGAGCAGTTCTTC. Translation: CASSPGLAGRGYNEQFF.

The V gene is TRBV2, the J gene TRBJ2-1; 10 bases are shared with TRBD2. V lost 7 bases, J lost 6 bases, and 6 bases stayed unmatched. CDR1 and CDR2 from the germline V gene are SNHLY and FYNNEI. The CDR3 spans 14 residues. CDR3 in DNA: TGTGCCAGCATGCCTAGCGGGAGTTTCAATGAGCAGTTCTTC. This gives the protein CASMPSGSFNEQFF. Combining the CDR3 with reference TRBV2 and TRBJ2-1 gives the whole variable domain EPEVTQTPSHQVTQMGQEVILRCVPISNHLYFYWYRQILGQKVEFLVSFYNNEISEKSEIFDDQFSVERPDGSNFTLKIRSTKLEDSAMYFCASMPSGSFNEQFFGPGTRLTVL.

This rearrangement joins TRBV28 to TRBJ2-1, with D tentatively TRBD1 or TRBD2 (6 bases each). Germline V gene data show CDR1 as MDHEN and CDR2 as SYDVKM. The CDR3 sequence is 12 residues long. V lost 2 bases to trimming and J lost 12 bases, with 11 bases between them. The CDR3 loop reads CASSLKGGLQFF. In DNA form, the CDR3 reads TGTGCCAGCAGTTTAAAAGGGGGGCTGCAGTTCTTC.

As concerns this clone: An end of the junction does not agree with germline; a read error may underlie this. This chain links TRBV7-8 with TRBJ1-5, with D unclear. Per the germline V gene, CDR1 is SGHVS and CDR2 is FQNEAQ. The CDR3 extends over 14 amino acids. The CDR3 region has the DNA TGTGCCAGCAGCCTAGCACAAGGCCTAGGGCCCCAGCATTTT. It yields the protein CASSLAQGLGPQHF.

The V and J genes are TRBV7-2 and TRBJ2-2; D unclear. Germline V gene sequence: CDR1 SGHTA, CDR2 FQGNSA. CDR3 size: 14 residues. V lost 5 bases and J 6 bases, leaving 13 bases between the germline ends. The CDR3 loop is CASSRRTRAGELFF. In DNA form, the CDR3 reads TGTGCCAGCAGCAGGCGGACGAGAGCCGGGGAGCTGTTTTTT.

The gene calls are TRBV7-8 and TRBJ1-5; no clear D gene. V lost 1 base, J lost 3 bases, and 10 bases lay in between. The germline V gene encodes CDR1 SGHVS and CDR2 FQNEAQ. The CDR3 spans 15 residues. Written as DNA, the CDR3 is TGTGCCAGCAGCTTAGTCGGGAACAACAATCAGCCCCAGCATTTT. Residues: CASSLVGNNNQPQHF.

The CDR3 region is CASSLGATENTEAFF. For the CDR3, the DNA is TGTGCCAGCAGCTTGGGCGCCACAGAGAACACTGAAGCTTTCTTT. V gene TRBV5-5 combines with J gene TRBJ1-1; D ambiguous. The CDR3 consists of 15 residues. CDR1 is SGHKS, CDR2 YYEKEE, per germline (reference sequence). The germline V and J ends were trimmed by 0 bases and 1 base, with 10 bases remaining between them. Filled out from reference TRBV5-5 and TRBJ1-1, the complete variable domain reads DAGVTQSPTHLIKTRGQQVTLRCSPISGHKSVSWYQQVLGQGPQFIFQYYEKEERGRGNFPDRFSARQFPNYSSELNVNALLLGDSALYLCASSLGATENTEAFFGQGTRLTVV.

This clone has just one count. The rearrangement joins TRBV10-3 to TRBJ2-7; maybe TRBD2 (6 bases). The CDR3 runs to 14 residues. Trimming shortened V by 4 bases and J by 0 bases, and 10 bases separated the two germline ends. The germline gives CDR1 ENHRY, CDR2 SYGVKD. CDR3 region: CAISGASDSYEQYF. For the CDR3, the DNA is TGTGCCATCAGTGGGGCTAGCGACTCCTACGAGCAGTACTTC.

The chain is built from TRBV25-1 and TRBJ2-2; D is undetermined. Between the trimmed V and J ends, which lost 6 bases and 3 bases, there was a span of 5 bases. The germline V gene has CDR1 MGHDK and CDR2 SYGVNS. The CDR3 is 12 residues long. The CDR3 sequence: CASSRHTGELFF. CDR3 DNA sequence: TGTGCCAGCAGCCGCCACACCGGGGAGCTGTTTTTT.

Written as DNA, the CDR3 is TGTGCCAGCAGACTAGCGGGAAACTCCTACGAGCAGTACTTC. Its translation: CASRLAGNSYEQYF. This chain links TRBV6-5 with TRBJ2-7; TRBD2 matches 10 bases. V was clipped by 6 bases and J by 0 bases; unmatched bases: 2. The germline V gene encodes CDR1 MNHEY and CDR2 SVGAGI. This CDR3 has 14 amino acids.

This clone was observed a few times. The J gene is TRBJ2-7, the V gene TRBV28, with D possibly TRBD2 on 6 matching bases. The V end lost 5 bases, the J end lost 6 bases, and 20 bases lay between the germline ends. This CDR3 has 15 residues. The germline gives CDR1 MDHEN, CDR2 SYDVKM. CDR3 loop: CASSPRTGSWVEQYF. The CDR3, as DNA: TGTGCCAGCAGTCCTCGGACCGGGAGTTGGGTCGAGCAGTACTTC.

The V gene is TRBV7-2, the J gene TRBJ1-3; D not certain. Germline V gene data show CDR1 as SGHTA and CDR2 as FQGNSA. The CDR3 consists of 14 residues. V lost 5 bases, J lost 4 bases, and 12 bases lay in between. The CDR3 here is CASSQWGGGNTIYF. The CDR3 DNA follows: TGTGCCAGCAGCCAGTGGGGTGGCGGAAACACCATATATTTT.

In this sample, this clone turned up once. Other DNA sequences in the same sample also yield this CDR3. The rearrangement joins TRBV4-2 to TRBJ2-7; 9 bases agree with TRBD2. Trimming took 2 bases from V and 2 from J; bases not matched to a gene: 4. The germline V gene has CDR1 LGHNA and CDR2 YNFKEQ. This CDR3 is built from 15 residues. The CDR3 region has the DNA TGTGCCAGCAGCCAATTGCGGGAGGGCCCCTACGAGCAGTACTTC. Encoded protein: CASSQLREGPYEQYF.

This chain uses TRBV6-5 with TRBJ1-1; no clear D. The CDR3 runs to 14 residues. CDR1 MNHEY and CDR2 SVGAGI come from the germline V gene. Trimming shortened V by 6 bases and J by 1 base, and 12 bases separated the two germline ends. The CDR3 region is CASRDSIGNTEAFF. As DNA, the CDR3 is TGTGCCAGCAGGGACTCAATCGGGAACACTGAAGCTTTCTTT.

Notes on this clone: Its ends do not fully match the called genes, so a read error is possible. This chain connects TRBV7-2 to TRBJ2-3; maybe TRBD2 (5 bases). Germline V gene data show CDR1 as SGHTA and CDR2 as FQGNSA. This CDR3 is built from 11 residues. In DNA, the CDR3 is TGTGCCAGCAGCTTGAGAGGGCTGCGCGATTTT. As protein: CASSLRGLRDF.

V gene TRBV5-1 combines with J gene TRBJ2-7; D possibly corresponds to TRBD1 (5 bases). In germline, CDR1 is SGHRS, CDR2 YFSETQ. Trimming took off 5 bases at V and 2 bases at J, with 11 bases between the two ends. CDR3 length equals 13 residues. The CDR3 DNA follows: TGCGCCAGCAGGAATACAGGAGCCTACGAGCAGTACTTC. Translation gives CASRNTGAYEQYF.

This clone was seen a single time. The chain combines TRBV5-1 with TRBJ1-4; D is unresolved. There are 13 residues in the CDR3. Trimming shortened V by 4 bases and J by 5 bases, and 9 bases separated the two germline ends. CDR1 is SGHRS and CDR2 is YFSETQ in the germline V gene. Here the CDR3 DNA reads TGCGCCAGCAGCCTGGCAGTAAATGAAAAACTGTTTTTT. As protein: CASSLAVNEKLFF.

The chain is built from TRBV7-2 and TRBJ2-7; the D is unclear. V gave up 1 base and J gave up 2 bases, with 9 bases separating them. This CDR3 is built from 14 residues. Germline V lookup: CDR1 SGHTA, CDR2 FQGNSA. The CDR3 bases are TGTGCCAGCAGCTTAGTGGGTCAGACCTACGAGCAGTACTTC. Amino acid sequence: CASSLVGQTYEQYF.

The V and J genes are TRBV5-1 and TRBJ2-2, with D possibly matching TRBD1 (6 bases). Trimming left V 4 bases short and J 0 bases short, with 16 bases between. Germline CDR1 and CDR2: SGHRS and YFSETQ. The CDR3 covers 17 residues. CDR3 protein: CASSKMTGTPNTGELFF. CDR3 bases: TGCGCCAGCAGCAAAATGACCGGGACACCGAACACCGGGGAGCTGTTTTTT.

In regard to this clone: This likely stems from a read error, as it lies one base from a far larger clone. This CDR3 is also generated by other DNA sequences in the sample. The chain's CDR3 is CASSLVETEAFF. CDR3 in DNA: TGTGCCAGCAGCTTGGTTGAGACTGAGGCTTTCTTT. The genes are TRBV7-8 and TRBJ1-1, with D unresolved. This CDR3 is built from 12 residues. Per the germline V gene, CDR1 is SGHVS and CDR2 is FQNEAQ. The whole variable domain, remainder taken from reference TRBV7-8 and TRBJ1-1, is GAGVSQSPRYKVAKRGQDVALRCDPISGHVSLFWYQQALGQGPEFLTYFQNEAQLDKSGLPSDRFFAERPEGSVSTLKIQRTQQEDSAVYLCASSLVETEAFFGQGTRLTVV.

The chain employs TRBV7-2 and TRBJ2-1; 11 bases line up with TRBD2. J lost 7 bases, V lost 4 bases, and 9 bases had no gene match. CDR1 is SGHTA and CDR2 is FQGNSA in the germline V gene. This CDR3 comprises 16 residues. CDR3 nucleotide sequence: TGTGCCAGCAGCTCAAAGGGGGCTAGCGGGAGGAATGAGCAGTTCTTC. The encoded protein is CASSSKGASGRNEQFF.

This clone was seen more than once but under ten times. The rearrangement links TRBV2 to TRBJ1-1, with TRBD1 matching 8 bases. The ends lost 7 bases at V and 1 base at J; junction bases unmatched: 2. CDR3 length: 13 residues. The germline gives CDR1 SNHLY, CDR2 FYNNEI. CDR3 sequence: CASTDRGNTEAFF. The CDR3 DNA sequence: TGTGCCAGCACTGACAGGGGGAACACTGAAGCTTTCTTT.

V is TRBV5-5 and J is TRBJ1-4; TRBD1 aligns across 7 bases. Germline CDR1 is SGHKS and CDR2 is YYEKEE (reference sequence). The CDR3 is 14 amino acids. The V segment lost 4 bases and the J segment 7 bases; nucleotides outside the gene matches: 7. CDR3 nucleotides: TGTGCCAGCAGCCACAGGGGACTTCCTGAAAAACTGTTTTTT. It is translated as CASSHRGLPEKLFF.

V gene TRBV27 combines with J gene TRBJ2-2; TRBD1 matches 10 bases. V gave up 4 bases and J gave up 4 bases; unmatched junction bases: 6. This CDR3 is built from 16 residues. Germline values: CDR1 MNHEY, CDR2 SMNVEV (reference sequence). Here the CDR3 DNA reads TGTGCCAGCAGTTATGACAGGGGGCAATCCACCGGGGAGCTGTTTTTT. Its translation: CASSYDRGQSTGELFF.

This clone came up a few times. The rearrangement links TRBV18 to TRBJ1-1; unclear D gene. The CDR3 runs 13 residues. CDR1 and CDR2 (germline): KGHSH, LQKENI. V dropped 6 bases and J dropped 7 bases, with 15 bases sitting between them. CDR3 sequence (DNA): TGTGCCAGCTCTACCAACAAGGTGGGTGAAGCTTTCTTT. Amino acids: CASSTNKVGEAFF. Looking up the rest from reference TRBV18 and TRBJ1-1 gives the full variable domain: NAGVMQNPRHLVRRRGQEARLRCSPMKGHSHVYWYRQLPEEGLKFMVYLQKENIIDESGMPKERFSAEFPKEGPSILRIQQVVRGDSAAYFCASSTNKVGEAFFGQGTRLTVV.